This T cell receptor beta chain was sequenced in a study of T cell clonotyping in hematopoietic cell transplantation. Time point here: recipient sample about 28 days before transplant, after cytoreduction. Germline V gene lookup returns CDR1 SGHAT and CDR2 FQNNGV. With V trimmed by 6 bases and J by 1 base, 7 bases remained unmatched. CDR3 length: 15 residues. Sequencing was performed with immunoSEQ multiplex PCR; in TCRdb, only in-frame clones are kept and a portion is missing. The data contain roughly 40,000 clones, approximately 81% of them singletons. This chain joins TRBV11-2 and TRBJ2-7; 9 nucleotides line up with TRBD1. The receptor was isolated from a man between 60 and 75 years old with acute myeloid leukemia. Some clones in this sample may be carry-over from other donors' samples. The specimen comprised peripheral blood mononuclear cells, sampled before stem cell transplant. CDR3 in DNA: TGTGCCAGCAGAGGACTTGGGACAGGGTCCTACGAGCAGTACTTC. This encodes CASRGLGTGSYEQYF.